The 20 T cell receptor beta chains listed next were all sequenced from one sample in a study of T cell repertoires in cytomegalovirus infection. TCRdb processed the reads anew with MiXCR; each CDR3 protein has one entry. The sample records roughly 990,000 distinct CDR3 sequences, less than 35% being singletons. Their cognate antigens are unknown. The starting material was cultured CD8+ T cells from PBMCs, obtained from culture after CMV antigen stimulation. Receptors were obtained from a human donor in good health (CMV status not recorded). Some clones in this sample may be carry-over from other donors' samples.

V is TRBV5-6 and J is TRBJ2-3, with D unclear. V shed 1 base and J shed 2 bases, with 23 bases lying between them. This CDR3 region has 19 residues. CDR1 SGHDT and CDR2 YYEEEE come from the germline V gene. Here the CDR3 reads CASSLLVYLSDGFTDTQYF. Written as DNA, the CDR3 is TGTGCCAGCAGCTTGTTGGTGTACCTCTCAGACGGATTCACAGATACGCAGTATTTT.

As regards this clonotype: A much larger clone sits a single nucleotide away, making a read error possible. CDR3 loop: CASSATRTANTVAFF. As DNA, the CDR3 is TGTGCCAGCAGCGCAACCAGGACAGCTAACACTGTAGCTTTCTTT. The V and J genes are TRBV6-1 and TRBJ1-1; D might be TRBD1 (6 bases). The germline V gene encodes CDR1 MNHNS and CDR2 SASEGT. This CDR3 is built from 15 residues.

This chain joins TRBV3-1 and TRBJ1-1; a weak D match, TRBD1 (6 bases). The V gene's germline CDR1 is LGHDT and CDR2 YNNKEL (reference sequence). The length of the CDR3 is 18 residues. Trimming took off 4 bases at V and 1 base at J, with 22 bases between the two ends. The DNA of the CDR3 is TGTGCCAGCAGCCGCCATTATGGGACACTTCTAAGGAACACTGAAGCTTTCTTT. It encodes CASSRHYGTLLRNTEAFF.

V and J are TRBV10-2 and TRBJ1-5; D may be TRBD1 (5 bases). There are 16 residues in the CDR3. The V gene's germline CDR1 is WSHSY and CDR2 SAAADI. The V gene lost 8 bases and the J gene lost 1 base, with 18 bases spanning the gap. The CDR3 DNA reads TGCGCCAGCGGCCCAGCAAGGGGCGGGAGCAATCAGCCCCAGCATTTT. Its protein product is CASGPARGGSNQPQHF.

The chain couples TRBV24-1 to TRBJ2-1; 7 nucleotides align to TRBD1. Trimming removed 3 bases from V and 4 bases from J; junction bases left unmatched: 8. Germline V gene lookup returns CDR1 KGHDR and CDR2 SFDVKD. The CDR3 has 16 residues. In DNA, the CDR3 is TGTGCCACCAGTGATCAACGGACAGGCCAATACAATGAGCAGTTCTTC. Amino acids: CATSDQRTGQYNEQFF.

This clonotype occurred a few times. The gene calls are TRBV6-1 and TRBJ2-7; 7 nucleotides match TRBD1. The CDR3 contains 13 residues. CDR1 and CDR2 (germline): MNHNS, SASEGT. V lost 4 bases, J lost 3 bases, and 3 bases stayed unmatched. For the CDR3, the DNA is TGTGCCAGCAGTGTCCGGGACAGCTACGAGCAGTACTTC. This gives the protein CASSVRDSYEQYF.

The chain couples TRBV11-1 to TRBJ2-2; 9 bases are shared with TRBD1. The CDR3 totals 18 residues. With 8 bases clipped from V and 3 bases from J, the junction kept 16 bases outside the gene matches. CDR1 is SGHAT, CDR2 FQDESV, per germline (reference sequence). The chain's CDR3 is CASFGVTGGESYTGELFF. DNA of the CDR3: TGTGCCAGCTTTGGGGTCACAGGGGGCGAGTCGTACACCGGGGAGCTGTTTTTT.

The CDR3 protein is CATIIGLATNEKLFF. The CDR3 region has the DNA TGTGCCACTATAATAGGTCTCGCAACTAATGAAAAACTGTTTTTT. The rearrangement uses TRBV6-6 and TRBJ1-4, with D uncertain. V dropped 10 bases and J dropped 0 bases, with 15 bases sitting between them. The CDR3 totals 15 residues. The germline V gene has CDR1 MNHNY and CDR2 SVGAGI (reference sequence).

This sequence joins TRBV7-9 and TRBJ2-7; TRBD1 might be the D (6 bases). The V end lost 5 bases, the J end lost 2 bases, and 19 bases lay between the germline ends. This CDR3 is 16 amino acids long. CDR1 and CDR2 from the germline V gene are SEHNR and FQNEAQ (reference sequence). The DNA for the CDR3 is TGTGCCAGCAGCCCGCGTGGAGGACAGTCCACCTACGAGCAGTACTTC. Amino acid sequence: CASSPRGGQSTYEQYF. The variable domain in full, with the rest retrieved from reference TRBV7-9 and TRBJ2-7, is DTGVSQNPRHKITKRGQNVTFRCDPISEHNRLYWYRQTLGQGPEFLTYFQNEAQLEKSRLLSDRFSAERPKGSFSTLEIQRTEQGDSAMYLCASSPRGGQSTYEQYFGPGTRLTVT.

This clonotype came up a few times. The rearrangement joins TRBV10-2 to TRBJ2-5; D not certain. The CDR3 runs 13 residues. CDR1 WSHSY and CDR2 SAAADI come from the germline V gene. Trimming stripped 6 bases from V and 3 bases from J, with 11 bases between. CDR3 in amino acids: CASSLTIKETQYF. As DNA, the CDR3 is TGCGCCAGCAGCCTGACAATAAAAGAGACCCAGTACTTC.

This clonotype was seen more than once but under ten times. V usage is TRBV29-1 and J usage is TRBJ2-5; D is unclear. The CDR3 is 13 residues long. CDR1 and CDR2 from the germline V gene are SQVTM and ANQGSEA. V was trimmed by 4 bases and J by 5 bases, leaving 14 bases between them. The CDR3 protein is CSVVPPVVETQYF. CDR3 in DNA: TGCAGCGTTGTACCCCCGGTAGTGGAGACCCAGTACTTC.

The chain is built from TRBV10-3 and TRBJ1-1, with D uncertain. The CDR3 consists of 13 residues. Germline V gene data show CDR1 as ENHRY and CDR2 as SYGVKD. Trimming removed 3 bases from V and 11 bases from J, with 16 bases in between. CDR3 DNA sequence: TGTGCCATCAGTGATATCAAGGAGGGAAGGGCTTTCTTT. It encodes CAISDIKEGRAFF.

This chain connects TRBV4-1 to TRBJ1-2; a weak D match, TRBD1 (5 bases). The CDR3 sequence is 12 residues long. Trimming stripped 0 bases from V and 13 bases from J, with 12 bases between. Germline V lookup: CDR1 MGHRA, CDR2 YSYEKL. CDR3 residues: CASSQDGHFPTF. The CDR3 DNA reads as TGCGCCAGCAGCCAAGATGGACACTTTCCCACCTTC.

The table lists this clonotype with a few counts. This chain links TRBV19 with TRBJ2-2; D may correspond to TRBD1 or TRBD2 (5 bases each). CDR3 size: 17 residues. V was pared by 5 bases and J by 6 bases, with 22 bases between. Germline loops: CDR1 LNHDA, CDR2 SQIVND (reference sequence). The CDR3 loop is CASSGFPGRRPPGELFF. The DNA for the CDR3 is TGTGCCAGTAGTGGCTTCCCGGGACGTCGACCGCCCGGGGAGCTGTTTTTT.

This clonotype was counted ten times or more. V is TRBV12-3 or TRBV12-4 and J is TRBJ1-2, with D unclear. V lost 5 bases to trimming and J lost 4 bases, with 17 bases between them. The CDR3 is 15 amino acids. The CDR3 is CASSLRTAPAYGYTF. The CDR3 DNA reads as TGTGCCAGCAGTCTTAGGACGGCCCCAGCCTATGGCTACACCTTC.

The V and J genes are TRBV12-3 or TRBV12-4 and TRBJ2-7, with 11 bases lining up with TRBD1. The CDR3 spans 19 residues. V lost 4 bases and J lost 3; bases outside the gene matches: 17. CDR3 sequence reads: CASSSTLWLDRGLSYEQYF. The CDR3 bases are TGTGCCAGCAGTTCCACGCTATGGTTGGACAGGGGGCTCAGCTACGAGCAGTACTTC.

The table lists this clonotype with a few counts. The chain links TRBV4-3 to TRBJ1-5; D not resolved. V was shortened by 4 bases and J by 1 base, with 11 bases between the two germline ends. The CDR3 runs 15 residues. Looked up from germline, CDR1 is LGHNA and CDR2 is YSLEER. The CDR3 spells CASSRGLLSNQPQHF. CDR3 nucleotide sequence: TGCGCCAGCAGCCGAGGACTGCTGAGCAATCAGCCCCAGCATTTT.

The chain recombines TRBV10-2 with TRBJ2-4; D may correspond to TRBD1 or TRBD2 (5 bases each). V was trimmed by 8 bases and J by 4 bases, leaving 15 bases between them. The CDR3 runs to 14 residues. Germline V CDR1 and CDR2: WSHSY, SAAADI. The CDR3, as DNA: TGCGCCAGCGAGAGTAGGGACGGTAAAAACATTCAGTACTTC. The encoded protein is CASESRDGKNIQYF.

For the CDR3, the DNA is TGTGCCAGCAGTTACGGGGGGAGTCATGACACTATCAATCAGCCCCAGCATTTT. It codes for CASSYGGSHDTINQPQHF. The chain has TRBV6-6 and TRBJ1-5, with TRBD1 as a possible D gene (5 bases). The V gene's germline CDR1 is MNHNY and CDR2 SVGAGI (reference sequence). The V and J ends lost 2 bases and 3 bases respectively, with 20 bases between them. The CDR3 consists of 18 residues.

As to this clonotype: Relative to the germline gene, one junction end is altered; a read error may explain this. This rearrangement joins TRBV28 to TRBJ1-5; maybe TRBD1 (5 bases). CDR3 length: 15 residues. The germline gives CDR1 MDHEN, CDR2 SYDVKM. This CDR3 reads CTSSFGAPAHQPQHF. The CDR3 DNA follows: TGTACCAGCAGTTTTGGGGCTCCCGCACATCAGCCCCAGCATTTT.